This TCR beta chain emerged from a study of T cell responses to AZD1222 COVID-19 vaccine. Clones were sequenced by immunoSEQ multiplex PCR, and TCRdb holds only the in-frame ones, with some missing. Seen here are more than 110,000 clones, 80% to 95% observed once, and the top ten hold around 3.5%. The CDR3 extends over 16 amino acids. The V segment lost 4 bases and the J segment 5 bases; nucleotides outside the gene matches: 7. Germline CDR1 is SGHRS and CDR2 is YFSETQ. The sample here was peripheral blood, taken 28 days after the second AZD1222 dose. The genes are TRBV5-1 and TRBJ2-3; 13 bases are a match to TRBD2. The TCR originated in an adult who received the AZD1222 COVID-19 vaccine. The CDR3 loop reads CASSTGLAGVIDTQYF. DNA of the CDR3: TGCGCCAGCAGCACTGGACTAGCGGGAGTAATAGATACGCAGTATTTT.